Described below is a single TCR beta chain sequence and its context. This sample was included in a study of blood T cell repertoires in COVID-19. Study details: Samples taken during acute and convalescent COVID-19 were collected in the United States, Italy and Spain. Sample material is recorded as cDNA or gDNA derived from T cells, B-cell-depleted T cells, or PBMCs.

In the original analysis: Reference gene primer amplification in the assay estimated nucleated cell counts. Measured with immunoSEQ multiplex PCR; TCRdb has only the in-frame clones, and not every one. V and J calls and clone size come straight from that table; D and trimming were deduced from the DNA. The sample consists of some 150,000 clones, around 80% of them appearing once. Looked up from germline, CDR1 is LGHDT and CDR2 is YNNKEL (reference sequence). Losses at the gene ends were 4 bases for V and 4 bases for J; bases not matched to a gene: 4. This CDR3 comprises 14 residues. The J gene is TRBJ2-7, the V gene TRBV3-1 (or the pseudogene TRBV3-2), with 10 bases matching TRBD1. The source of this sequence is a woman between 65 and 79 years old with acute or convalescent COVID-19. Sequenced material: peripheral blood. CDR3 loop: CASSLRDRGYEQYF. The CDR3, as DNA: TGTGCCAGCAGCCTCCGGGACAGGGGTTACGAGCAGTACTTC.